This T cell receptor beta chain was captured by sequencing in a study of memory CD4+ T cells and cytomegalovirus serostatus. Findings and limits, study-wide: A US-trained random forest predicted CMV serostatus with median AUC 0.91.

With respect to this clone: Its antigen is not identified.

Profiled with immunoSEQ multiplex PCR; TCRdb holds only in-frame clones, not every one. The sample carries 56,000 or so clones, over 80% recorded once. Single viable CD3+CD4+CD8-CD45RO+ cells were sorted as the memory CD4+ T cells. The sequence derives from an adult in good health and CMV-seronegative. The sample consisted of memory CD4+ T cells from blood.

The CDR3 spells CASSPMGRSEKLFF. DNA for the CDR3: TGTGCCAGCAGCCCCATGGGGAGGTCTGAAAAACTGTTTTTT. This chain connects TRBV2 to TRBJ1-4, with D uncertain. This CDR3 is 14 amino acids long. The V and J ends lost 6 bases and 7 bases respectively, with 15 bases between them. Germline CDR1 is SNHLY and CDR2 is FYNNEI.